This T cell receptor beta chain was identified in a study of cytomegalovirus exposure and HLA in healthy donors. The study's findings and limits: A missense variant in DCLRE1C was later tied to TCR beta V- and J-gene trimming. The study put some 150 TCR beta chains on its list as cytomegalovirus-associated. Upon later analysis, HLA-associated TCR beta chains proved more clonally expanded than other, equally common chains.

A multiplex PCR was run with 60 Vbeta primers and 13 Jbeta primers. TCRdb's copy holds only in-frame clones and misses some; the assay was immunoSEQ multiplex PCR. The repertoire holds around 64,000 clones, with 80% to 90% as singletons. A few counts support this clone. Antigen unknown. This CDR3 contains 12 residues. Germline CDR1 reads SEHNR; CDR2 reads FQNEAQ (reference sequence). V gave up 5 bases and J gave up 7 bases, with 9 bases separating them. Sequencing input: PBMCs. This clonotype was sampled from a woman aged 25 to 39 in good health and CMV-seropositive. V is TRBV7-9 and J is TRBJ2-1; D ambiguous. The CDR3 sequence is CASSLLFNEQFF. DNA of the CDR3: TGTGCCAGCAGCCTCTTATTTAATGAGCAGTTCTTC.